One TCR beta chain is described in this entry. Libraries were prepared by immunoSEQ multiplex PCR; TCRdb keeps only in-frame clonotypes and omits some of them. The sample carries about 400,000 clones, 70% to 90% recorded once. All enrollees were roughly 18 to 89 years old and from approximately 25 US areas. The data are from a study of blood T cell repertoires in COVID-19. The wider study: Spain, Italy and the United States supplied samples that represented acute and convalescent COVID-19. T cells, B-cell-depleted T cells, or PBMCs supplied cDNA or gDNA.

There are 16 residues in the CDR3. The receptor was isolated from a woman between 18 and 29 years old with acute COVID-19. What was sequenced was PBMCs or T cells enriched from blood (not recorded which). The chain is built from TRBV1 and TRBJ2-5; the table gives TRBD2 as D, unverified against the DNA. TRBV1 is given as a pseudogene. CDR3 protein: CTRYQPAGLSQETQYF. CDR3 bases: TGCACCAGGTACCAGCCGGCGGGATTATCTCAAGAGACCCAGTACTTC.